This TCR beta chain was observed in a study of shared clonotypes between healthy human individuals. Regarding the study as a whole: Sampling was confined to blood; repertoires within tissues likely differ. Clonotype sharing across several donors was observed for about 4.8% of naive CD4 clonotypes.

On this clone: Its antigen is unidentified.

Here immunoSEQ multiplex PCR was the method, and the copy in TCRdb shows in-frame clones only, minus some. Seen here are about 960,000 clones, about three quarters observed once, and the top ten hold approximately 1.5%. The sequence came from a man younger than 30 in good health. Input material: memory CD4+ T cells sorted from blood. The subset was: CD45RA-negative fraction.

DNA for the CDR3: TGTGCCAGCAAAAAACAGAGCGGGTCTCGCACAGATACGCAGTATTTT. Encoded protein: CASKKQSGSRTDTQYF. The chain employs TRBV27 and TRBJ2-3, with a weak D call TRBD2 (6 bases). The CDR3 spans 16 residues. Germline CDR1 is MNHEY and CDR2 is SMNVEV (reference sequence). The V and J ends lost 7 bases and 1 base respectively, with 18 bases between them.